This T cell receptor beta chain was found in a study of T cells in Graves' hyperthyroidism and ophthalmopathy. Overall study results and limits: Blood held most thyroid clonotypes expanded above 0.001 frequency. Ophthalmopathy stood apart from stable hyperthyroidism in a 13 V-J model.

What was amplified from RNA transcripts were TCR beta CDR3 regions. A first-round RT-PCR of the TCR CDR3 used the HTBI primer set. TCRdb re-called the multiplex PCR reads with MiXCR, one entry per CDR3 protein. This repertoire shows 450,000 to 600,000 distinct CDR3 sequences, around 15% found once; its top ten account for roughly 13%. Notes on this clonotype: Its antigen is unknown.

Diagnostic assessment was based on clinical symptoms, serum thyroxine and TRAb, thyroid ultrasound and orbital computed tomography. The sequenced sample consisted of blood. The clonotype originates from a woman aged 40-49 years with Graves' hyperthyroidism.

The CDR3 bases are TGTGCCAGCAGCTTTAAATTAGTGCCTAGCGGGAGGGATAAGGAGAATGAGCAGTTCTTC. Amino acid sequence: CASSFKLVPSGRDKENEQFF. The V and J genes are TRBV13 and TRBJ2-1; 12 bases are a match to TRBD2. The CDR3 is made up of 20 amino acids. V lost 3 bases and J lost 7; bases outside the gene matches: 19. CDR1 PRHDT and CDR2 FYEKMQ come from the germline V gene (reference sequence).